Listed below are T cell receptor beta chains from one sample, sequenced in a study of CD8 T cells in Susac syndrome. TCRdb processed the immunoSEQ multiplex PCR reads anew with MiXCR; each CDR3 protein has one entry. This table has about 130,000 distinct CDR3 sequences, approximately 94% appearing once. Input material: CD4+ T cells from PBMCs. These receptors were taken from a human donor with multiple sclerosis. The CDR3 runs from the conserved cysteine through the conserved F or W. A D gene is named only where the DNA matches it firmly. For some rows the clone size is stated as once, few or many, or as a class when expanded; others skip it.

-	TRBJ1-1	TRBV9	-	CASSVGEGRNTEAFF	TGTGCCAGCAGCGTAGGCGAGGGCCGGAACACTGAAGCTTTCTTT
-	TRBJ2-1	TRBV29-1	TRBD1	CSGSAGTGYNEQFF	TGCAGCGGGAGTGCGGGGACAGGGTACAATGAGCAGTTCTTC
-	TRBJ1-5	TRBV27	-	CASRSTGTQPQHF	TGTGCCAGCAGGTCCACAGGGACTCAGCCCCAGCATTTT
-	TRBJ2-7	TRBV18	TRBD1	CASSPSGTGVSYEQYF	TGTGCCAGCTCTCCCTCTGGGACAGGGGTTTCCTACGAGCAGTACTTC
-	TRBJ2-7	TRBV20-1	-	CSASGVNYEQYF	TGCAGTGCTAGCGGGGTTAACTACGAGCAGTACTTC
-	TRBJ2-1	TRBV3-1	-	CASSQNYANNEQFF	TGTGCCAGCAGCCAAAACTACGCAAACAATGAGCAGTTCTTC
-	TRBJ2-5	TRBV30	-	CAWSPRTSSWETQYF	TGTGCCTGGAGTCCCCGGACCTCATCGTGGGAGACCCAGTACTTC
-	TRBJ1-1	TRBV19	TRBD1	CASSTGQGTEAFF	TGTGCCAGTAGTACGGGACAGGGGACTGAAGCTTTCTTT
-	TRBJ1-4	TRBV7-8	-	CASSLVPDLNEKLFF	TGTGCCAGCAGCTTAGTGCCGGACTTGAATGAAAAACTGTTTTTT
few	TRBJ2-3	TRBV5-6	-	CASSLEGGTDTQYF	TGTGCCAGCAGCTTGGAGGGGGGCACAGATACGCAGTATTTT
-	TRBJ2-1	TRBV19	-	CASSIGKGHGGQFF	TGTGCCAGTAGTATAGGAAAGGGGCACGGAGGGCAGTTCTTC
-	TRBJ2-7	TRBV5-4	TRBD1	CASRPGTGGAEQYF	TGTGCCAGCAGGCCCGGGACAGGGGGCGCCGAGCAGTACTTC
-	TRBJ2-7	TRBV5-1	TRBD2	CASSLGLAGASSYEQYF	TGCGCCAGCAGCTTAGGACTAGCGGGGGCATCCTCCTACGAGCAGTACTTC
-	TRBJ2-7	TRBV18	TRBD1	CASSLGTGGEYEQYF	TGTGCCAGCTCCCTCGGGACAGGGGGCGAATACGAGCAGTACTTC
-	TRBJ2-7	TRBV30	-	CAWSSGGGKKYF	TGTGCCTGGAGTTCTGGAGGAGGGAAGAAGTACTTC
few	TRBJ1-1	TRBV20-1	-	CSASLGHRNTEAFF	TGCAGTGCTAGCCTTGGTCACAGGAACACTGAAGCTTTCTTT
-	TRBJ1-2	TRBV29-1	TRBD1	CSVDRTGGDGYTF	TGCAGCGTTGATCGGACAGGGGGGGATGGCTACACCTTC
-	TRBJ2-7	TRBV5-1	-	CASSLVLQADYEQYF	TGCGCCAGCAGCTTGGTTCTACAGGCGGACTACGAGCAGTACTTC
-	TRBJ1-2	TRBV7-9	TRBD1	CASSFGTGGNGYTF	TGTGCCAGCAGCTTTGGGACAGGGGGCAATGGCTACACCTTC
-	TRBJ1-1	TRBV18	TRBD1	CASSPQGQVNTEAFF	TGTGCCAGCTCTCCTCAGGGACAGGTGAACACTGAAGCTTTCTTT
-	TRBJ2-6	TRBV5-1	-	CASSWVEAGANVLTF	TGCGCCAGCAGCTGGGTGGAAGCTGGGGCCAACGTCCTGACTTTC
-	TRBJ2-5	TRBV7-9	-	CASSLKTQYF	TGTGCCAGCAGCCTGAAGACCCAGTACTTC
-	TRBJ2-7	TRBV6-6	-	CASSLGPFYEQYF	TGTGCCAGCAGTCTTGGACCCTTCTACGAGCAGTACTTC
-	TRBJ1-1	TRBV20-1	-	CSARQINTEAFF	TGCAGTGCTAGGCAGATAAACACTGAAGCTTTCTTT
-	TRBJ2-7	TRBV4-1	TRBD2	CASSQGGGRSYEQYF	TGCGCCAGCAGCCAAGGGGGCGGGAGGTCCTACGAGCAGTACTTC
-	TRBJ2-1	TRBV7-6	-	CASSLMRENEQFF	TGTGCCAGCAGCTTAATGAGGGAGAATGAGCAGTTCTTC
-	TRBJ1-6	TRBV3-1	TRBD1	CASSQVQGASNSPLHF	TGTGCCAGCAGCCAAGTCCAGGGGGCAAGCAATTCACCCCTCCACTTT
-	TRBJ2-7	TRBV5-1	TRBD1	CASSRATGTTYEQYF	TGCGCCAGCAGCAGGGCGACAGGGACCACCTACGAGCAGTACTTC
-	TRBJ2-1	TRBV19	TRBD2	CASSIGGAGGNEQFF	TGTGCCAGTAGTATAGGGGGAGCGGGAGGCAATGAGCAGTTCTTC
-	TRBJ2-1	TRBV27	-	CASSFSQSKAVF	TGTGCCAGCAGTTTTAGCCAGTCCAAAGCAGTCTTC
-	TRBJ1-3	TRBV3-1	-	CASSQDGHTIYF	TGTGCCAGCAGCCAAGATGGGCACACCATATATTTT
-	TRBJ2-7	TRBV7-6	-	CASSLSRVGEQYF	TGTGCCAGCAGCTTATCACGGGTTGGAGAGCAGTACTTC
-	TRBJ1-2	TRBV6-6	-	CASSYLSGYGYTF	TGTGCCAGCAGTTACCTGAGCGGCTATGGCTACACCTTC
-	TRBJ2-4	TRBV19	TRBD2	CASSRSTSGRRNIQYF	TGTGCCAGTAGTAGATCGACTAGCGGGAGGAGAAACATTCAGTACTTC
-	TRBJ1-5	TRBV30	-	CAWSTGMEQPQHF	TGTGCCTGGAGCACAGGGATGGAGCAGCCCCAGCATTTT
-	TRBJ1-1	TRBV27	TRBD1	CASSLSGTGVWPLGAFF	TGTGCCAGCAGTTTATCGGGGACAGGCGTATGGCCCCTGGGGGCTTTCTTT
-	TRBJ2-1	TRBV2	-	CASMETAYNEQFF	TGTGCCAGCATGGAGACAGCCTACAATGAGCAGTTCTTC
once	TRBJ2-7	TRBV25-1	-	CASSAGLGYEQYF	TGTGCCAGCTCCGCAGGGTTAGGGTACGAGCAGTACTTC
few	TRBJ1-1	TRBV12-3/TRBV12-4	-	CASSPGQPNTEAFF	TGTGCCAGCAGTCCTGGACAGCCGAACACTGAAGCTTTCTTT
-	TRBJ2-1	TRBV10-1	TRBD2	CASSGNGAGGLNEQFF	TGCGCCAGCAGTGGGAACGGAGCGGGAGGGCTAAATGAGCAGTTCTTC
-	TRBJ2-1	TRBV24-1	-	CATSDLGRPEQFF	TGTGCCACCAGTGATTTGGGACGACCGGAGCAGTTCTTC